Included here is one T cell receptor beta chain sequence, with context. No antigen is known for it. The sample is drawn from a study of CD8+ T cells in alopecia areata. Study-wide results and limits: Scalp samples also yield sequences from resident alphabeta T cells of normal skin. For lesional scalp, especially alopecia totalis/universalis, clonality was higher than in normal scalp. With patients, TCR sharing proved less clear than in mice, a difference possibly related to HLA.

The authors extracted RNA and reverse transcribed it into cDNA as the sequencing template. Only in-frame clones appear in the TCRdb table, and some are missing; sequencing was by immunoSEQ multiplex PCR. Of 45,000 to 70,000 clones listed, approximately 96% are singletons. The germline V gene encodes CDR1 SQVTM and CDR2 ANQGSEA. The CDR3 covers 11 residues. V lost 7 bases to trimming and J lost 3 bases, with 9 bases between them. The TCR sequence derives from a human donor with alopecia areata. The V gene is TRBV29-1, the J gene TRBJ2-5; no reliable D call. The source was CD8+ T cells sorted from blood, collected at week 0. CDR3 nucleotide sequence: TGCAGCGGCCGGAAGAAAGAGACCCAGTACTTC. Its translation is CSGRKKETQYF.